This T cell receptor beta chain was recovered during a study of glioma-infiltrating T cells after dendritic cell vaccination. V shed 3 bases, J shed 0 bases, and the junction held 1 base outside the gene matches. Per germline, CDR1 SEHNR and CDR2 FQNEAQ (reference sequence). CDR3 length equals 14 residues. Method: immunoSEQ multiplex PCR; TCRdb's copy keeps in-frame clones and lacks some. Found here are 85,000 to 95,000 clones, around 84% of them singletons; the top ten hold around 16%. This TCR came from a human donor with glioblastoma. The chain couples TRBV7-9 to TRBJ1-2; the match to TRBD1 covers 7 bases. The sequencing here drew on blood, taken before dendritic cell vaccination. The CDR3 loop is CASSFGTANYGYTF. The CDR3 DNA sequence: TGTGCCAGCAGCTTCGGGACAGCTAACTATGGCTACACCTTC.